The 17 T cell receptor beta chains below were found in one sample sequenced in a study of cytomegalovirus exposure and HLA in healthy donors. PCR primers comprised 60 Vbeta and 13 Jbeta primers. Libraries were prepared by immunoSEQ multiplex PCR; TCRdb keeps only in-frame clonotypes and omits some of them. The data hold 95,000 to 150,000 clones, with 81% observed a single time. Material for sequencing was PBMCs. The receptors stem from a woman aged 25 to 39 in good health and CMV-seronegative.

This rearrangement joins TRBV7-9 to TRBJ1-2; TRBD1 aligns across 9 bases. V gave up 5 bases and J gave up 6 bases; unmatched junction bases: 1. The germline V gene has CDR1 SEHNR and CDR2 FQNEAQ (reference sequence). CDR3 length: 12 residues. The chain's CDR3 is CASSGTGNGYTF. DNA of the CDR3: TGTGCCAGCAGCGGGACAGGGAATGGCTACACCTTC.

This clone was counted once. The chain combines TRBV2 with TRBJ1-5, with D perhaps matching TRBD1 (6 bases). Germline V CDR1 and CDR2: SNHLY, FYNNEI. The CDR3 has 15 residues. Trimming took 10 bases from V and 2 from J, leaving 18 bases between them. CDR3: CATRGGISGNQPQHF. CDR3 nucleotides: TGTGCCACCCGAGGGGGTATCAGCGGCAATCAGCCCCAGCATTTT.

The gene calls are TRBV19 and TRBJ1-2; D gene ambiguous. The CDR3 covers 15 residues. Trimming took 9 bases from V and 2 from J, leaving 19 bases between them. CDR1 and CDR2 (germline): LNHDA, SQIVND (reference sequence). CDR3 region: CASKTGDSLNYGYTF. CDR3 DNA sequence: TGTGCCAGCAAAACGGGAGACTCTTTAAACTATGGCTACACCTTC.

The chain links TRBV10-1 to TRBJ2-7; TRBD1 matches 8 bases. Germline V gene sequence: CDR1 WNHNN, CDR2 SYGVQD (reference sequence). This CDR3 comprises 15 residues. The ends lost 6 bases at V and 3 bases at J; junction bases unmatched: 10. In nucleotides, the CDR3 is TGCGCCAGCAGCGCCGGGACAGGTTTCCTCTACGAGCAGTACTTC. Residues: CASSAGTGFLYEQYF.

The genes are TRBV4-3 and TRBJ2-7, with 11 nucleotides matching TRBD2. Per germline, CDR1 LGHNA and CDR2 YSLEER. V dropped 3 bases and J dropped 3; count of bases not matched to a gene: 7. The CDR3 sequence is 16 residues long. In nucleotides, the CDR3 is TGCGCCAGCAGCCAGACGCTCGGGACTAGCGGCTACGAGCAGTACTTC. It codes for CASSQTLGTSGYEQYF.

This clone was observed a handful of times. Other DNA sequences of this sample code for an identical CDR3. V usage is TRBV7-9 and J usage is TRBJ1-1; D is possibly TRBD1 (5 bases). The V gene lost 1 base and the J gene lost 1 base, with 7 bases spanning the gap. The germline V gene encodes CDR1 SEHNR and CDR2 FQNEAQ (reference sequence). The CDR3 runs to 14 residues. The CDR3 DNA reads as TGTGCCAGCAGCTTAGAGGGGCCGAACACTGAAGCTTTCTTT. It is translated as CASSLEGPNTEAFF.

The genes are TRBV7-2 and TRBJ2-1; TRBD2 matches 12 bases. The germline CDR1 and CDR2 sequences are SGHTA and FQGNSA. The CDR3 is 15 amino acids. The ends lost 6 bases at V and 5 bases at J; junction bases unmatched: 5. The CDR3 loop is CASRRLAGVNNEQFF. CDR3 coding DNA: TGTGCCAGCAGGCGACTAGCGGGAGTCAACAATGAGCAGTTCTTC.

In DNA form, the CDR3 reads TGTGCCAGCGGGCGTTCCTGGGAGTCGGAGACCCAGTACTTC. Its translation is CASGRSWESETQYF. The genes are TRBV7-2 and TRBJ2-5, with TRBD2 as a possible D gene (5 bases). Germline lookup yields CDR1 SGHTA and CDR2 FQGNSA. The CDR3 extends over 14 amino acids. V lost 8 bases and J lost 5, with 18 bases in between.

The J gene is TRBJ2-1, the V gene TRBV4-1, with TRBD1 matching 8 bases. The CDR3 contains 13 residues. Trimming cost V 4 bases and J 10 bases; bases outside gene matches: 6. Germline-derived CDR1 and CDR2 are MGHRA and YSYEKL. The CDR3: CASSLGTGREQFF. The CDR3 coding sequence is TGCGCCAGCAGCCTGGGGACAGGTCGGGAGCAGTTCTTC.

The CDR3 here is CASSLLGGSPLHF. The CDR3 coding sequence is TGTGCCAGCAGCTTACTCGGCGGATCACCCCTCCACTTT. V usage is TRBV5-6 and J usage is TRBJ1-6; D is ambiguous. Germline V gives CDR1 SGHDT, CDR2 YYEEEE. The germline V and J ends were trimmed by 2 bases and 10 bases, with 10 bases remaining between them. The CDR3 extends over 13 amino acids.

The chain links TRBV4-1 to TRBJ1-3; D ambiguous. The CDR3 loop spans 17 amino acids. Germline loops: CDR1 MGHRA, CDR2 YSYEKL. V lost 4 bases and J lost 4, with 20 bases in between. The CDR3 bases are TGCGCCAGCAGCCCGGGGTCGGCCCGGGGTGCAGGAAACACCATATATTTT. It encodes CASSPGSARGAGNTIYF.

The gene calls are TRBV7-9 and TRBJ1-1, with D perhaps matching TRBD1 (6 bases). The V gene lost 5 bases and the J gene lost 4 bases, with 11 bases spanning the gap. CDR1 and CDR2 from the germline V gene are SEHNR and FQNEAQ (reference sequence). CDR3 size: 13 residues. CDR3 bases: TGTGCCAGCAGCCTATCACAGGGCACTGAAGCTTTCTTT. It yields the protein CASSLSQGTEAFF.

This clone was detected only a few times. The CDR3 here is CASSSLAGEYPMEQYF. CDR3 nucleotide sequence: TGTGCCAGCAGTTCGTTAGCGGGGGAGTACCCAATGGAGCAGTACTTC. V gene TRBV28 combines with J gene TRBJ2-5, with TRBD2 matching over 9 bases. After removal of 4 bases from V and 11 bases from J, the junction contained 17 bases not matched to a gene. CDR3 length: 16 amino acids. Looked up from germline, CDR1 is MDHEN and CDR2 is SYDVKM.

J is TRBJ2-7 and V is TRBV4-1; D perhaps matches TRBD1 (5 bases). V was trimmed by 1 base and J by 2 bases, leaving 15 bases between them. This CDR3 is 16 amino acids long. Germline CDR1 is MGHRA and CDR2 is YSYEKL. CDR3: CASSQVRTPDPYEQYF. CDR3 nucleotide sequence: TGCGCCAGCAGCCAAGTGCGGACACCGGACCCCTACGAGCAGTACTTC.

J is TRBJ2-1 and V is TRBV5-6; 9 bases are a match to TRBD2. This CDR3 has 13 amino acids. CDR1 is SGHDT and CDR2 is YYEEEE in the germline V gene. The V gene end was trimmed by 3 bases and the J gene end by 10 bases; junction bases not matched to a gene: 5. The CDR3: CASSYGTSREQFF. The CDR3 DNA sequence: TGTGCCAGCAGCTACGGGACTAGCAGGGAGCAGTTCTTC.

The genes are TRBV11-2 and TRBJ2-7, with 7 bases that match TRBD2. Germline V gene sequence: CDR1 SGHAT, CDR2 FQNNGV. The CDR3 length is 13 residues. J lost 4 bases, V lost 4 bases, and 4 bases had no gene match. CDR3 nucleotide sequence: TGTGCCAGCAGCTCCTTGCGGGGGTACGAGCAGTACTTC. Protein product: CASSSLRGYEQYF.

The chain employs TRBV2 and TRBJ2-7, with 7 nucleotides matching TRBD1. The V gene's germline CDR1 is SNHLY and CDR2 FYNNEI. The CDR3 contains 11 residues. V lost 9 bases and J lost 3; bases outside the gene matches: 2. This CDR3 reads CASGTDYEQYF. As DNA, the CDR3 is TGTGCCAGTGGGACAGACTACGAGCAGTACTTC.